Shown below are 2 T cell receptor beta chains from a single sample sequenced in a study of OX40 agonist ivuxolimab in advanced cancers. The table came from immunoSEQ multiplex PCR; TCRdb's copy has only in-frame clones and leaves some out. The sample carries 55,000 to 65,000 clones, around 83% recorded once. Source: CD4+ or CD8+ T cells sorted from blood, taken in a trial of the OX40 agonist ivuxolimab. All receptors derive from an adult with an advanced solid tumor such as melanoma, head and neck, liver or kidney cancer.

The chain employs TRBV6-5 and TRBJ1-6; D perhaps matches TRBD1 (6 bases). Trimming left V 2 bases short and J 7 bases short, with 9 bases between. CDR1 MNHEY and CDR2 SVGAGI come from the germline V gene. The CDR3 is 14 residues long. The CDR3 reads CASSYPDRNSPLHF. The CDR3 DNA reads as TGTGCCAGCAGTTACCCAGACAGGAATTCACCCCTCCACTTT.

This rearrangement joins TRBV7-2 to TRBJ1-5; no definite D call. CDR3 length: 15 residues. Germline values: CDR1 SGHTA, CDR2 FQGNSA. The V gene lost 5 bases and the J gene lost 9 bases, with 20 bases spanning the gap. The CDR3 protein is CASSPRGFSSGPQHF. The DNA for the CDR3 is TGTGCCAGCAGCCCCCGCGGATTCTCTTCGGGGCCCCAGCATTTT. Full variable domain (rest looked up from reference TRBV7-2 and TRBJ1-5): GAGVSQSPSNKVTEKGKDVELRCDPISGHTALYWYRQSLGQGLEFLIYFQGNSAPDKSGLPSDRFSAERTGGSVSTLTIQRTQQEDSAVYLCASSPRGFSSGPQHFGDGTRLSIL.